This T cell receptor beta chain was identified in a study of beta chain features in type 1 diabetes. CD4+ cells of the naive, central memory, regulatory and stem cell-like memory types were sorted via CD45RO/CCR7/CD25/CD127/CD95/CD27. Every isolated RNA sample was fully reverse transcribed, so sequencing captured expressed TCRB transcripts. Data came from immunoSEQ multiplex PCR; TCRdb stores just in-frame clones and leaves some out. The sample consists of some 410,000 clones, approximately 10% of them appearing once. This clone was seen more than once but under ten times. No antigen is known for it. This CDR3 region has 12 residues. V lost 2 bases and J 4 bases, leaving 6 bases between the germline ends. The V gene's germline CDR1 is SGHTA and CDR2 FQGNSA. Findings of the study overall: Equally in patients and controls, PCR might preferentially amplify shorter templates. More deletions and fewer insertions at VDJ junctions were found in patients with type 1 diabetes. These data did not resolve whether HLA type affects TCRB rearrangement.

The V gene is TRBV7-2, the J gene TRBJ2-7; no firm D call. The sample consisted of naive CD4+ T cells from blood. The clonotype originates from a woman under 30 in good health. In DNA, the CDR3 is TGTGCCAGCAGCTTACGAGTTTACGAGCAGTACTTC. Its translation is CASSLRVYEQYF.